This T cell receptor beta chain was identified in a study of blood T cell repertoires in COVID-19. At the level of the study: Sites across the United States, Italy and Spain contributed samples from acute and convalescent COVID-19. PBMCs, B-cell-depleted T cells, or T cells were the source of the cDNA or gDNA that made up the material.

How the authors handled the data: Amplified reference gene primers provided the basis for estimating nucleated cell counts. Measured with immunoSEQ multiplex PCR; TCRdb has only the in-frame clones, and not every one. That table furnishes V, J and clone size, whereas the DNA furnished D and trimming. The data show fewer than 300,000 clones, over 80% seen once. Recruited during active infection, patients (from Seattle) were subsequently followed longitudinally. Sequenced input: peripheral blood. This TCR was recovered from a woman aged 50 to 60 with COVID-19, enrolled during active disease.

The DNA for the CDR3 is TGTGCCAGCAGTGAAGCACCCAGGGGGCGCCGTCAGCCCCAGCATTTT. Its translation: CASSEAPRGRRQPQHF. The chain links TRBV6-1 to TRBJ1-5; TRBD1 matches 8 bases. Germline lookup yields CDR1 MNHNS and CDR2 SASEGT. Trimming at V came to 0 bases and at J to 6 bases, leaving 7 bases not matched to a gene. The CDR3 sequence is 16 residues long.